Listed below are T cell receptor beta chains from one sample, sequenced in a study of blood T cell repertoires in COVID-19. Profiled with immunoSEQ multiplex PCR; TCRdb holds only in-frame clones, not every one. Among over 300,000 clones listed, around four fifths were seen once. The sequencing sample was made of peripheral blood. All receptors derive from a woman in her forties or fifties with acute or convalescent COVID-19. Both conserved end residues are part of each CDR3. D genes are given only for firm matches. Only some rows state a clone size, as once, few, many or a class for expanded clones.

d_gene | j_gene | v_gene | abundance | CDR3aa | CDR3nt
. | TRBJ2-7 | TRBV2 | few | CASSVGGPYEQYF | TGTGCCAGCAGTGTCGGGGGGCCCTACGAGCAGTACTTC
. | TRBJ1-1 | TRBV30 | . | CAWSVRGGSNTEAFF | TGTGCCTGGAGTGTACGAGGAGGCTCGAACACTGAAGCTTTCTTT
. | TRBJ1-1 | TRBV10-3 | . | CATSGGANTEAFF | TGTGCCACCAGCGGGGGGGCAAACACTGAAGCTTTCTTT
. | TRBJ2-5 | TRBV5-1 | . | CASRLGIAQETQYF | TGCGCCAGCAGGCTCGGGATAGCCCAAGAGACCCAGTACTTC
. | TRBJ1-4 | TRBV28 | . | CASIGRGSNEKLFF | TGTGCCAGCATTGGACGGGGATCAAATGAAAAACTGTTTTTT
. | TRBJ1-2 | TRBV5-4 | . | CASSPDTNYGYTF | TGTGCCAGCAGCCCGGACACGAACTATGGCTACACCTTC
. | TRBJ1-6 | TRBV19 | once | CASNAGRTYNSPLHF | TGTGCCAGTAATGCAGGGAGGACCTATAATTCACCCCTCCACTTT
TRBD1 | TRBJ2-5 | TRBV6-6 | . | CASSGGTGGGYRAQYF | TGTGCCAGCAGTGGAGGGACAGGGGGCGGCTATAGGGCCCAGTACTTC
TRBD1 | TRBJ1-5 | TRBV30 | . | CAWSKGTGGYQPQHF | TGTGCCTGGAGTAAAGGGACAGGGGGCTATCAGCCCCAGCATTTT
. | TRBJ1-6 | TRBV2 | once | CASKQESSYNSPLHF | TGTGCCAGCAAGCAAGAGAGCTCCTATAATTCACCCCTCCACTTT
TRBD1 | TRBJ2-7 | TRBV7-9 | . | CASRSGTASYEQYF | TGTGCCAGCAGATCCGGGACAGCCTCCTACGAGCAGTACTTC
. | TRBJ2-7 | TRBV21-1 | . | CASSKAAREQYF | TGTGCCAGCAGCAAAGCAGCGCGCGAGCAGTACTTC
TRBD1 | TRBJ2-3 | TRBV7-9 | . | CASSFVTGADTQYF | TGTGCCAGCAGCTTCGTCACAGGGGCGGATACGCAGTATTTT
. | TRBJ2-4 | TRBV28 | . | CASSLDVGGAKNIQYF | TGTGCCAGCAGTTTAGACGTTGGAGGTGCCAAAAACATTCAGTACTTC
TRBD1 | TRBJ1-4 | TRBV7-2 | . | CASSKQGVDEKLFF | TGTGCCAGCAGCAAACAGGGGGTAGATGAAAAACTGTTTTTT
. | TRBJ2-3 | TRBV10-3 | . | CAISGEMDTQYF | TGTGCCATCAGCGGGGAAATGGATACGCAGTATTTT
. | TRBJ2-7 | TRBV6-2/TRBV6-3 | few | CASSSMTESYEQYF | TGTGCCAGCAGTTCTATGACAGAATCGTACGAGCAGTACTTC
TRBD2 | TRBJ2-3 | TRBV24-1 | . | CATSDSLAGGPDTQYF | TGTGCCACCAGTGATTCACTAGCGGGGGGGCCGGATACGCAGTATTTT